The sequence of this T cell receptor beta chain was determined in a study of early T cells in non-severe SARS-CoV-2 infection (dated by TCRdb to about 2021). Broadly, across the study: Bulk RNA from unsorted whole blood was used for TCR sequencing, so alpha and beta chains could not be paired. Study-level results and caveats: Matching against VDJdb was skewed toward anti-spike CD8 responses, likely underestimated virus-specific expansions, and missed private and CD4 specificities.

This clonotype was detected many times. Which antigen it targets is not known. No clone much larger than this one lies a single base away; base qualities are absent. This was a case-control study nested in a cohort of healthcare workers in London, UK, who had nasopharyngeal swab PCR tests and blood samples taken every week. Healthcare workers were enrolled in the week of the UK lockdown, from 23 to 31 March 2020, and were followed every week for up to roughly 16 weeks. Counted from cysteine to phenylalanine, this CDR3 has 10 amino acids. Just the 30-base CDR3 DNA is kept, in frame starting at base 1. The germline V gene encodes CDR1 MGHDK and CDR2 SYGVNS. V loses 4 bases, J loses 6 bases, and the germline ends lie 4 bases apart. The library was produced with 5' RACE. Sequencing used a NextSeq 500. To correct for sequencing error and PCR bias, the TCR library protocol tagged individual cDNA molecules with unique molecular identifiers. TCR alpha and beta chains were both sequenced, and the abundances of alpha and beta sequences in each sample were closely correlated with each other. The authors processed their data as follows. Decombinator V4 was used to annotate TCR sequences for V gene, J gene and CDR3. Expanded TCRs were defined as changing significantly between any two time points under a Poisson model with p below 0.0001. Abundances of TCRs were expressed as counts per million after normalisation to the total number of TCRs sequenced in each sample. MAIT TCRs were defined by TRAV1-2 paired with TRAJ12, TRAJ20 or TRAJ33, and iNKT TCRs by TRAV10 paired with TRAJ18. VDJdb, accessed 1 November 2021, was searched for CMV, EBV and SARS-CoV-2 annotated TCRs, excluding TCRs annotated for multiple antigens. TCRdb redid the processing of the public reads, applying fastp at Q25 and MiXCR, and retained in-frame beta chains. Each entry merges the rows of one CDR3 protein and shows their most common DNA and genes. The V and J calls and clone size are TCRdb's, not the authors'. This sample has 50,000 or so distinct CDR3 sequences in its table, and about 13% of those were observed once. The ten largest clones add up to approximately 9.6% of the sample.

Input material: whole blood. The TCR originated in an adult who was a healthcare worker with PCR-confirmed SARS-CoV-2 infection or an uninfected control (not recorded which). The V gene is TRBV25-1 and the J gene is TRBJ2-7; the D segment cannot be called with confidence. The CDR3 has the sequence CASSAGEQYF. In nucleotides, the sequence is TGTGCCAGCAGTGCGGGCGAGCAGTACTTC.